The 27 T cell receptor beta chains below come from one sample, sequenced in a study of cytomegalovirus exposure and HLA in healthy donors. Use of 60 Vbeta and 13 Jbeta primers characterized the PCR. Repertoires were generated with immunoSEQ multiplex PCR, while TCRdb's copy carries only in-frame clones and drops some. The table has roughly 240,000 clones, about 77% seen once. Sequencing was done on a sample of PBMCs. Every receptor here comes from a boy aged 5-17 years in good health and CMV-seronegative.

This chain joins TRBV30 and TRBJ2-7, with 8 bases fitting TRBD2. The ends lost 2 bases at V and 6 bases at J; junction bases unmatched: 6. Germline V gives CDR1 GTSNPN, CDR2 SVGIG (reference sequence). This CDR3 has 13 residues. The CDR3 sequence: CAWSSGSYGEQYF. CDR3 DNA sequence: TGTGCCTGGAGTAGCGGGAGCTACGGCGAGCAGTACTTC.

The chain is built from TRBV4-2 and TRBJ2-3, with D possibly being TRBD1 (6 bases). Per germline, CDR1 LGHNA and CDR2 YNFKEQ. Deletions cut 4 bases from V and 3 bases from J, with 17 bases between. This CDR3 has 16 residues. The CDR3 coding sequence is TGTGCCAGCAGCCCCGTAACAGGGTGGGAAACAGATACGCAGTATTTT. It is translated as CASSPVTGWETDTQYF.

This chain links TRBV7-9 with TRBJ2-1; 9 nucleotides align to TRBD1. Germline V gene data show CDR1 as SEHNR and CDR2 as FQNEAQ (reference sequence). J lost 5 bases, V lost 2 bases, and 4 bases had no gene match. This CDR3 comprises 15 residues. CDR3 amino acids: CASSLQQGADNEQFF. The CDR3 coding sequence is TGTGCCAGCAGCTTACAACAGGGGGCCGACAATGAGCAGTTCTTC.

The chain combines TRBV5-1 with TRBJ2-7; 7 bases map to TRBD1. The V gene end was trimmed by 4 bases and the J gene end by 6 bases; junction bases not matched to a gene: 10. The CDR3 consists of 14 residues. The germline V gene has CDR1 SGHRS and CDR2 YFSETQ. The CDR3 protein is CASSPTGTDSEQYF. Here the CDR3 DNA reads TGCGCCAGCAGCCCAACTGGGACAGATAGCGAGCAGTACTTC.

The J gene is TRBJ2-1, the V gene TRBV7-7; D is perhaps TRBD1 (5 bases). V was trimmed by 5 bases and J by 4 bases, leaving 9 bases between them. The CDR3 loop spans 13 amino acids. The V gene's germline CDR1 is SSHAT and CDR2 FNYEAQ (reference sequence). The CDR3, as DNA: TGTGCCAGCAGCCCGGACATATACAATGAGCAGTTCTTC. Translation: CASSPDIYNEQFF. Using reference TRBV7-7 and TRBJ2-1 for the parts outside the CDR3, the full variable domain is GAGVSQSPRYKVTKRGQDVTLRCDPISSHATLYWYQQALGQGPEFLTYFNYEAQPDKSGLPSDRFSAERPEGSISTLTIQRTEQRDSAMYRCASSPDIYNEQFFGPGTRLTVL.

Written as DNA, the CDR3 is TGTGCCAGCAGCTTAGTACGGGGTGGGGGCTACACCGGGGAGCTGTTTTTT. It encodes CASSLVRGGGYTGELFF. J is TRBJ2-2 and V is TRBV11-2; D perhaps matches TRBD1 (6 bases). Germline CDR1 is SGHAT and CDR2 is FQNNGV. The CDR3 has 17 amino acids. Trimming pared 1 base from V and 3 bases from J, leaving 15 bases between. The full variable domain, completed using reference TRBV11-2 and TRBJ2-2, is EAGVAQSPRYKIIEKRQSVAFWCNPISGHATLYWYQQILGQGPKLLIQFQNNGVVDDSQLPKDRFSAERLKGVDSTLKIQPAKLEDSAVYLCASSLVRGGGYTGELFFGEGSRLTVL.

The gene calls are TRBV30 and TRBJ1-1, with D tentatively TRBD1 (6 bases). Germline assignment: CDR1 GTSNPN and CDR2 SVGIG (reference sequence). The CDR3 loop spans 15 amino acids. V was cut by 0 bases and J by 0 bases, with 11 bases left in between. The CDR3 protein is CAWSVGQKLNTEAFF. CDR3 bases: TGTGCCTGGAGTGTCGGACAGAAATTGAACACTGAAGCTTTCTTT. Full variable domain (rest looked up from reference TRBV30 and TRBJ1-1): SQTIHQWPATLVQPVGSPLSLECTVEGTSNPNLYWYRQAAGRGLQLLFYSVGIGQISSEVPQNLSASRPQDRQFILSSKKLLLSDSGFYLCAWSVGQKLNTEAFFGQGTRLTVV.

The V call is TRBV4-1, the J call TRBJ2-3, with a possible D match to TRBD2 (6 bases). Germline V gene data show CDR1 as MGHRA and CDR2 as YSYEKL. The CDR3 contains 15 residues. With 3 bases removed from V and 4 bases from J, the gap between germline ends came to 14 bases. The CDR3 reads CASSHHRDFSDTQYF. CDR3 sequence (DNA): TGCGCCAGCAGCCATCACCGGGACTTCTCAGATACGCAGTATTTT.

This clone came up a few times. The V call is TRBV11-2, the J call TRBJ2-7; TRBD2 is a possible D gene (6 bases). CDR3 length: 17 residues. The germline V gene encodes CDR1 SGHAT and CDR2 FQNNGV. V was trimmed by 4 bases and J by 4 bases, leaving 23 bases between them. DNA for the CDR3: TGTGCCAGCAGCTCCCTCGGGTCGGGGGTGGCTATATACGAGCAGTACTTC. Its translation is CASSSLGSGVAIYEQYF.

Regarding this clone: One junction end disagrees with the germline gene, perhaps due to a read error. J is TRBJ2-3 and V is TRBV7-3; maybe TRBD1 (7 bases). This CDR3 has 15 amino acids. The V gene's germline CDR1 is SGHTA and CDR2 FQGTGA. DNA of the CDR3: TGTTCCAGCAGCCCCAGGGGGGCTAGCACAGATACGCAGTATTTT. This codes for CSSSPRGASTDTQYF.

The V and J genes are TRBV6-5 and TRBJ2-7, with 8 bases identical to TRBD1. CDR3 length equals 13 residues. V lost 6 bases, J lost 5 bases, and 6 bases stayed unmatched. Per germline, CDR1 MNHEY and CDR2 SVGAGI. The CDR3 region is CASSTGGSDEQYF. The CDR3, as DNA: TGTGCCAGCAGCACAGGGGGATCGGACGAGCAGTACTTC.

The chain has TRBV10-3 and TRBJ2-6; D possibly corresponds to TRBD2 (6 bases). Per the germline V gene, CDR1 is ENHRY and CDR2 is SYGVKD. The CDR3 runs 16 residues. V was pared by 3 bases and J by 4 bases, with 13 bases between. The CDR3 is CAISDGLSGGANVLTF. CDR3 bases: TGTGCCATCAGTGATGGGTTAAGCGGGGGGGCCAACGTCCTGACTTTC.

The chain recombines TRBV7-8 with TRBJ2-7; 8 positions agree with TRBD2. Germline lookup yields CDR1 SGHVS and CDR2 FQNEAQ. The length of the CDR3 is 16 residues. V dropped 4 bases and J dropped 1; count of bases not matched to a gene: 9. CDR3 sequence (DNA): TGTGCCAGCAGCTCCGGGGGGGCCCGGGGGTCCTACGAGCAGTACTTC. It encodes CASSSGGARGSYEQYF. Full variable domain (remainder filled in from reference TRBV7-8 and TRBJ2-7): GAGVSQSPRYKVAKRGQDVALRCDPISGHVSLFWYQQALGQGPEFLTYFQNEAQLDKSGLPSDRFFAERPEGSVSTLKIQRTQQEDSAVYLCASSSGGARGSYEQYFGPGTRLTVT.

This clone was counted a single time. Sequence at one end of the junction differs from germline and may be a read error. V is TRBV11-2 and J is TRBJ2-1; 9 bases map to TRBD2. This CDR3 has 16 residues. Looked up from germline, CDR1 is SGHAT and CDR2 is FQNNGV. The CDR3, as DNA: TGTGCCAGCACCTTAATCGGGACTAGCTATACTCATGAGCAGTTCTTC. It encodes CASTLIGTSYTHEQFF.

J is TRBJ1-1 and V is TRBV5-1, with 8 bases that match TRBD1. The V gene's germline CDR1 is SGHRS and CDR2 YFSETQ. This CDR3 contains 15 residues. The junction had 6 bases not matched to a gene; V was cut back by 0 bases and J by 5 bases. The CDR3: CASSLGGRGRTEAFF. CDR3 DNA sequence: TGCGCCAGCAGCTTGGGGGGCAGGGGGCGGACTGAAGCTTTCTTT.

This chain uses TRBV2 with TRBJ2-1, with 8 bases identical to TRBD1. The CDR3 spans 14 residues. Germline CDR1 is SNHLY and CDR2 is FYNNEI. Losses at the gene ends were 8 bases for V and 9 bases for J; bases not matched to a gene: 12. The CDR3 protein is CASGGTGRDSEQFF. The CDR3 nucleotides are TGTGCCAGCGGGGGGACAGGTAGGGACAGTGAGCAGTTCTTC.

The V gene is TRBV18, the J gene TRBJ2-3, with TRBD2 matching 14 bases. In germline, CDR1 is KGHSH, CDR2 LQKENI. With V trimmed by 3 bases and J by 1 base, 9 bases remained unmatched. The CDR3 consists of 19 residues. The CDR3 reads CASSPNPGLAGARTDTQYF. The CDR3 DNA follows: TGTGCCAGCTCACCTAACCCGGGACTAGCGGGAGCCCGCACAGATACGCAGTATTTT.

V usage is TRBV10-1 and J usage is TRBJ2-2, with 7 bases fitting TRBD1. J lost 4 bases, V lost 6 bases, and 8 bases had no gene match. CDR1 is WNHNN, CDR2 SYGVQD, per germline (reference sequence). The CDR3 is 15 residues long. DNA of the CDR3: TGCGCCAGCAGGGCTACAGGGGCGGTCACCGGGGAGCTGTTTTTT. This codes for CASRATGAVTGELFF.

V and J are TRBV11-2 and TRBJ1-6, with D perhaps matching TRBD1 (6 bases). V lost 1 base and J 2 bases, leaving 9 bases between the germline ends. CDR3 length: 16 residues. CDR1 is SGHAT and CDR2 is FQNNGV in the germline V gene. The CDR3 nucleotides read TGTGCCAGCAGCTTAGTGCGACAGGCCTATAATTCACCCCTCCACTTT. Translation: CASSLVRQAYNSPLHF.

V and J are TRBV5-4 and TRBJ1-1, with TRBD1 as a possible D gene (6 bases). CDR3 length equals 12 residues. V shed 3 bases and J shed 10 bases, with 13 bases lying between them. Germline V CDR1 and CDR2: SGHNT, YYREEE (reference sequence). In DNA form, the CDR3 reads TGTGCCAGCAGCTCACAGGGTGGAGGAGCTTTCTTT. Protein product: CASSSQGGGAFF. Filled out from reference TRBV5-4 and TRBJ1-1, the complete variable domain reads ETGVTQSPTHLIKTRGQQVTLRCSSQSGHNTVSWYQQALGQGPQFIFQYYREEENGRGNFPPRFSGLQFPNYSSELNVNALELDDSALYLCASSSQGGGAFFGQGTRLTVV.

This chain joins TRBV7-9 and TRBJ2-7; D might be TRBD1 (7 bases). V lost 5 bases to trimming and J lost 0 bases, with 14 bases between them. In germline, CDR1 is SEHNR, CDR2 FQNEAQ (reference sequence). CDR3 length equals 15 residues. The DNA for the CDR3 is TGTGCCAGCAGCCTTAGACAGGGAGGCTCCTACGAGCAGTACTTC. Protein product: CASSLRQGGSYEQYF.

The genes are TRBV14 and TRBJ2-1; maybe TRBD2 (6 bases). This CDR3 is 13 amino acids long. Trimming left V 4 bases short and J 4 bases short, with 8 bases between. Germline V CDR1 and CDR2: SGHDN, FVKESK. The CDR3 protein is CASSRGTYNEQFF. CDR3 coding DNA: TGTGCCAGCAGCCGCGGGACTTACAATGAGCAGTTCTTC.

This clone was observed a few times. The chain uses TRBV6-1 and TRBJ2-5; D gene ambiguous. The germline CDR1 and CDR2 sequences are MNHNS and SASEGT. This CDR3 contains 11 residues. V lost 7 bases and J 2 bases, leaving 5 bases between the germline ends. For the CDR3, the DNA is TGTGCCAGCAAACTGCAAGAGACCCAGTACTTC. Residues: CASKLQETQYF.

This chain joins TRBV30 and TRBJ2-7; 7 nucleotides line up with TRBD1. Germline V lookup: CDR1 GTSNPN, CDR2 SVGIG (reference sequence). CDR3 length: 13 residues. V lost 0 bases, J lost 6 bases, and 5 bases stayed unmatched. The CDR3 bases are TGTGCCTGGAGTGTACTCCCAGGGGGCGAGCAGTACTTC. This encodes CAWSVLPGGEQYF.

The chain couples TRBV5-1 to TRBJ1-1, with TRBD1 identical over 7 bases. This CDR3 comprises 15 residues. The V gene's germline CDR1 is SGHRS and CDR2 YFSETQ. V shed 1 base and J 0 bases; nucleotides not matched to a gene: 3. The CDR3 DNA reads TGCGCCAGCAGCTTGTGGGACAGTATGAACACTGAAGCTTTCTTT. Amino acids: CASSLWDSMNTEAFF.

The V and J genes are TRBV5-6 and TRBJ1-3; D is undetermined. The ends were cut back, 2 bases at V and 7 bases at J, with 10 bases in the middle. There are 13 residues in the CDR3. CDR1 and CDR2 (germline): SGHDT, YYEEEE. The DNA of the CDR3 is TGTGCCAGCAGCTTCGGGGTCAGGAACACCATATATTTT. This codes for CASSFGVRNTIYF.

The chain is built from TRBV5-4 and TRBJ1-2; D is undetermined. Germline V gene lookup returns CDR1 SGHNT and CDR2 YYREEE (reference sequence). CDR3 length equals 14 residues. Trimming took off 5 bases at V and 7 bases at J, with 18 bases between the two ends. The DNA of the CDR3 is TGTGCCAGCAGTAATGGGGTCATCGGGAGTGGCTACACCTTC. This translates into CASSNGVIGSGYTF.